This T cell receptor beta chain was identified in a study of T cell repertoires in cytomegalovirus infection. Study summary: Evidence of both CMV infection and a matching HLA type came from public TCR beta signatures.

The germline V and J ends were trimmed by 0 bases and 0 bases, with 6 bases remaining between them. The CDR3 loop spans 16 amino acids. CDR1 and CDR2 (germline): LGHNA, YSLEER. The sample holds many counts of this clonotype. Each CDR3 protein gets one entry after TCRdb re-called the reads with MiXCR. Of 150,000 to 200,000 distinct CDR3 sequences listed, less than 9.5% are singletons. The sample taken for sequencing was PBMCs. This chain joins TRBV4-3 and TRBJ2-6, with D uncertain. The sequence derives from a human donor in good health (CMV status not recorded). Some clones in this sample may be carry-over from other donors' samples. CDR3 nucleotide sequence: TGCGCCAGCAGCCAAGAAACCCTCTCTGGGGCCAACGTCCTGACTTTC. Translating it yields CASSQETLSGANVLTF.